This TCR beta chain was observed in a study of blood T cells in healthy people across ages. Using a J-beta primer mix together with a sample-barcoded 5' primer, a second PCR was run for roughly 6 to 11 cycles. TCRdb reprocessed the 5' RACE reads with MiXCR, giving one entry per CDR3 protein. This repertoire shows roughly 550,000 distinct CDR3 sequences, approximately 25% found once; its top ten account for roughly 9%. The CDR3 covers 15 residues. Germline V gives CDR1 MDHEN, CDR2 SYDVKM. V was clipped by 4 bases and J by 9 bases; unmatched bases: 9. This clonotype has only a few counts. Another study also made use of these data, one on T cells of mothers and their children.

Material for sequencing was blood. The J gene is TRBJ2-1, the V gene TRBV28; 10 bases map to TRBD2. The clonotype originates from a boy younger than 18 in good health. CDR3 DNA sequence: TGTGCCAGCAGTTCGACTAGCGGGCTAAGCGGTGAGCAGTTCTTC. Translated: CASSSTSGLSGEQFF.